The 30 T cell receptor beta chains reported below all come from one sample, sequenced in a study of vaccination and CD4 T cells after COVID-19. Stated treatment: roughly 10-day PBMC culture with coronavirus spike peptide pools or control peptides (ViraFEST assay). The Oncomine TCR Beta short-read assay was what sequenced the DNA obtained from cultured CD4+ T cells. One entry per CDR3 protein, called by TCRdb with MiXCR from the PCR reads. The sample has some 11,000 distinct CDR3 sequences, 40% to 50% seen once; the top ten hold 15%. Their target antigens are unknown. The sample taken for sequencing was CD4+ T cells from blood, cultured in vitro. The receptors shown here come from a human donor who had recovered from COVID-19.

The CDR3 sequence: CASSPRPGTSYNEQFF. The CDR3, as DNA: TGTGCCAGCAGCCCGCGTCCCGGGACTAGCTACAATGAGCAGTTCTTC. The V gene is TRBV7-2, the J gene TRBJ2-1, with 8 positions matching TRBD2. Germline V lookup: CDR1 SGHTA, CDR2 FQGNSA. V shed 5 bases, J shed 3 bases, and the junction held 9 bases outside the gene matches. This CDR3 spans 16 amino acids.

The J gene is TRBJ2-7, the V gene TRBV20-1; D may correspond to TRBD1 or TRBD2 (5 bases each). The ends were cut back, 6 bases at V and 3 bases at J, with 21 bases in the middle. From germline, CDR1 is DFQATT and CDR2 SNEGSKA (reference sequence). The CDR3 sequence is 15 residues long. Here the CDR3 reads CSAGTSWGRNYEQYF. As DNA, the CDR3 is TGCAGTGCGGGGACGTCGTGGGGACGGAACTACGAGCAGTACTTC.

This clonotype was recorded a few times. V usage is TRBV27 and J usage is TRBJ2-2, with a weak D call TRBD2 (5 bases). The V end was cut by 6 bases, the J end by 3 bases, with 14 bases between. Looked up from germline, CDR1 is MNHEY and CDR2 is SMNVEV (reference sequence). CDR3 size: 15 residues. The CDR3 spells CASSPYKGDTGELFF. The CDR3, as DNA: TGTGCCAGCAGCCCCTACAAGGGAGACACCGGGGAGCTGTTTTTT.

This chain links TRBV20-1 with TRBJ2-5; TRBD2 matches 9 bases. Per the germline V gene, CDR1 is DFQATT and CDR2 is SNEGSKA (reference sequence). V lost 5 bases and J lost 1; bases outside the gene matches: 17. The length of the CDR3 is 18 residues. The CDR3 is CSALALPGTSPVQETQYF. The CDR3, as DNA: TGCAGTGCTTTGGCCTTGCCCGGGACTAGCCCAGTCCAAGAGACCCAGTACTTC.

This clonotype was seen a few times. V and J are TRBV18 and TRBJ2-5, with 7 positions matching TRBD2. The CDR3 is 14 amino acids. J was trimmed by 2 bases and V by 4 bases; bases with no gene match: 4. Germline V gene data show CDR1 as KGHSH and CDR2 as LQKENI. CDR3 nucleotide sequence: TGTGCCAGCTCACTCGGGAGGCAACAAGAGACCCAGTACTTC. This codes for CASSLGRQQETQYF. The full variable domain, with the rest looked up from reference TRBV18 and TRBJ2-5, is NAGVMQNPRHLVRRRGQEARLRCSPMKGHSHVYWYRQLPEEGLKFMVYLQKENIIDESGMPKERFSAEFPKEGPSILRIQQVVRGDSAAYFCASSLGRQQETQYFGPGTRLLVL.

Only a few counts were recorded for this clonotype. CDR3 region: CASSLDWDTQYF. The CDR3 DNA reads TGTGCCAGCAGCTTAGATTGGGATACGCAGTATTTT. The V call is TRBV7-2, the J call TRBJ2-3; unclear D gene. V lost 1 base, J lost 6 bases, and 5 bases lay in between. Germline V gives CDR1 SGHTA, CDR2 FQGNSA. CDR3 length: 12 residues.

This clonotype was seen a handful of times. This rearrangement joins TRBV20-1 to TRBJ1-4; D is possibly TRBD1 (5 bases). The CDR3 sequence is 15 residues long. V lost 6 bases, J lost 1 base, and 15 bases lay in between. Germline CDR1 reads DFQATT; CDR2 reads SNEGSKA (reference sequence). CDR3: CSAVRQKRTNEKLFF. The CDR3, as DNA: TGCAGTGCGGTTCGACAGAAACGAACTAATGAAAAACTGTTTTTT.

This clonotype is a singleton in its sample. J is TRBJ1-2 and V is TRBV6-1; TRBD1 is a possible D gene (5 bases). V lost 7 bases and J lost 3, with 18 bases in between. Germline V gene data show CDR1 as MNHNS and CDR2 as SASEGT. This CDR3 has 15 amino acids. The CDR3 DNA sequence: TGTGCCAGCATGTTGGTCTGGGGGGGGGACTATGGCTACACCTTC. Its protein product is CASMLVWGGDYGYTF.

V usage is TRBV6-5 and J usage is TRBJ1-4, with D unclear. This CDR3 is 13 amino acids long. CDR1 MNHEY and CDR2 SVGAGI come from the germline V gene. The V end lost 4 bases, the J end lost 9 bases, and 12 bases lay between the germline ends. CDR3 in amino acids: CASSSTGGQKLFF. CDR3 in DNA: TGTGCCAGCAGTTCCACCGGAGGTCAAAAACTGTTTTTT.

This clonotype was observed a handful of times. The V call is TRBV25-1, the J call TRBJ1-2; perhaps TRBD1 as D (5 bases). Germline V gene data show CDR1 as MGHDK and CDR2 as SYGVNS. V lost 3 bases and J 5 bases, leaving 10 bases between the germline ends. The length of the CDR3 is 13 residues. The DNA of the CDR3 is TGTGCCAGCAGTGAGGCAGGGCGATATGGCTACACCTTC. Amino acids: CASSEAGRYGYTF.

This clonotype has a handful of counts. V and J are TRBV19 and TRBJ2-3, with 7 bases matching TRBD1. Germline CDR1 and CDR2: LNHDA and SQIVND (reference sequence). J gave up 3 bases and V 3 bases, and 3 bases lay outside the gene matches. CDR3 length equals 14 residues. The CDR3 loop is CASSIGQDTDTQYF. CDR3 bases: TGTGCCAGTAGTATCGGACAGGATACAGATACGCAGTATTTT.

With respect to this clonotype: Mismatch with germline at one junction end may stem from a read error. The chain is built from TRBV6-1 and TRBJ2-3; D uncertain. The CDR3 sequence is 11 residues long. CDR1 and CDR2 from the germline V gene are MNHNS and SASEGT. The CDR3 reads CASSDGYTQYF. For the CDR3, the DNA is TGCGCCAGCAGTGATGGGTATACGCAGTATTTT.

This chain uses TRBV28 with TRBJ2-1, with D perhaps being TRBD1 or TRBD2 (6 bases each). The V gene's germline CDR1 is MDHEN and CDR2 SYDVKM. V was cut by 3 bases and J by 5 bases, with 17 bases left in between. The CDR3 length is 16 residues. CDR3 DNA sequence: TGTGCCAGCAGTTTCACGGGGGCCGGTATAAACAATGAGCAGTTCTTC. Its translation is CASSFTGAGINNEQFF.

The genes are TRBV19 and TRBJ1-5; D might be TRBD1 (6 bases). The germline V gene has CDR1 LNHDA and CDR2 SQIVND (reference sequence). V dropped 6 bases and J dropped 6 bases, with 15 bases sitting between them. This CDR3 contains 14 residues. The CDR3 nucleotides are TGTGCCAGTAGAGAACAGGGAAGAATTCAGCCCCAGCATTTT. Protein product: CASREQGRIQPQHF.

In its sample, this clonotype was seen a few times. The chain carries TRBV15 and TRBJ2-1, with TRBD2 identical over 8 bases. Germline V gene lookup returns CDR1 LNHNV and CDR2 YYDKDF (reference sequence). V was pared by 6 bases and J by 8 bases, with 6 bases of the junction left unmatched. The length of the CDR3 is 13 residues. CDR3 region: CATRPQAGDEQFF. The DNA of the CDR3 is TGTGCCACCAGACCGCAAGCGGGAGATGAGCAGTTCTTC.

This chain connects TRBV5-6 to TRBJ2-2, with 7 bases identical to TRBD1. Germline CDR1 is SGHDT and CDR2 is YYEEEE. This CDR3 is 17 amino acids long. Trimming removed 4 bases from V and 6 bases from J; junction bases left unmatched: 15. The CDR3 sequence is CASSQRIGTVWSGELFF. The CDR3 bases are TGTGCCAGCAGCCAAAGGATCGGGACAGTATGGTCCGGGGAGCTGTTTTTT.

The count of this clonotype is one. The rearrangement joins TRBV6-1 to TRBJ2-2; the D is unclear. The CDR3 is 15 residues long. Germline V gene sequence: CDR1 MNHNS, CDR2 SASEGT. V was trimmed by 1 base and J by 7 bases, leaving 13 bases between them. CDR3 protein: CASSEGQAKDGELFF. The DNA of the CDR3 is TGTGCCAGCAGTGAAGGGCAAGCTAAGGACGGGGAGCTGTTTTTT.

This clonotype was observed a handful of times. J is TRBJ2-5 and V is TRBV24-1, with 11 bases aligning to TRBD2. CDR1 KGHDR and CDR2 SFDVKD come from the germline V gene. There are 15 residues in the CDR3. V was pared by 5 bases and J by 5 bases, with 6 bases of the junction left unmatched. This chain's CDR3 is CATSVPSGRLETQYF. In DNA form, the CDR3 reads TGTGCCACCAGTGTTCCTAGCGGGAGGTTGGAGACCCAGTACTTC.

This clonotype has just a few counts. V is TRBV5-4 and J is TRBJ2-5; D gene unclear. The CDR3 covers 14 residues. V was trimmed by 4 bases and J by 0 bases, leaving 10 bases between them. From germline, CDR1 is SGHNT and CDR2 YYREEE (reference sequence). CDR3 sequence (DNA): TGTGCCAGCAGCGGACCCCCCTACCAAGAGACCCAGTACTTC. This translates into CASSGPPYQETQYF.

The J gene is TRBJ2-7, the V gene TRBV20-1; 7 nucleotides agree with TRBD1. J lost 3 bases, V lost 7 bases, and 9 bases had no gene match. The CDR3 totals 13 residues. CDR1 and CDR2 (germline): DFQATT, SNEGSKA (reference sequence). The CDR3 here is CSVRGPGGYEQYF. DNA for the CDR3: TGCAGTGTCAGAGGTCCAGGGGGCTACGAGCAGTACTTC.

V is TRBV12-3 or TRBV12-4 and J is TRBJ1-5; D gene ambiguous. V was cut by 2 bases and J by 1 base, with 12 bases left in between. CDR3 length equals 16 residues. CDR3 DNA sequence: TGTGCCAGCAGTTTAAGATTTTCAGTGAGCAATCAGCCCCAGCATTTT. Its translation: CASSLRFSVSNQPQHF.

The V gene is TRBV20-1, the J gene TRBJ2-3, with a tentative D call TRBD2 (6 bases). The CDR3 sequence is 16 residues long. CDR1 is DFQATT, CDR2 SNEGSKA, per germline (reference sequence). V was clipped by 0 bases and J by 3 bases, with 16 bases between them. As DNA, the CDR3 is TGCAGTGCTAGAGATCTTTTTCGTGCGGGGACAGATACGCAGTATTTT. Translated, it gives CSARDLFRAGTDTQYF.

The DNA for the CDR3 is TGTGCCAGCTCAGAGGCACTAGGGGGAGAGACCCAGTACTTC. It yields the protein CASSEALGGETQYF. The chain couples TRBV2 to TRBJ2-5, with D possibly being TRBD1 (6 bases). Trimming shortened V by 8 bases and J by 4 bases, and 17 bases separated the two germline ends. In germline, CDR1 is SNHLY, CDR2 FYNNEI. This CDR3 spans 14 amino acids.

This clonotype was picked up a small number of times. V gene TRBV6-5 combines with J gene TRBJ1-5, with a possible D match to TRBD1 (6 bases). The germline V gene has CDR1 MNHEY and CDR2 SVGAGI. This CDR3 contains 14 residues. The V end was cut by 0 bases, the J end by 9 bases, with 12 bases between. CDR3 sequence reads: CASSYSTGSGPQHF. DNA for the CDR3: TGTGCCAGCAGTTACTCGACAGGTTCAGGGCCCCAGCATTTT.

V and J are TRBV2 and TRBJ2-1; 7 nucleotides agree with TRBD2. The germline V gene encodes CDR1 SNHLY and CDR2 FYNNEI. This CDR3 comprises 16 residues. V trimming: 2 bases; J trimming: 3 bases; junction bases outside the gene matches: 7. The DNA of the CDR3 is TGTGCCAGCAGTGAACTTCCGGGGGGAAGCTACAATGAGCAGTTCTTC. Its protein product is CASSELPGGSYNEQFF. Full variable domain (outside the CDR3, taken from reference TRBV2 and TRBJ2-1): EPEVTQTPSHQVTQMGQEVILRCVPISNHLYFYWYRQILGQKVEFLVSFYNNEISEKSEIFDDQFSVERPDGSNFTLKIRSTKLEDSAMYFCASSELPGGSYNEQFFGPGTRLTVL.

V gene TRBV25-1 combines with J gene TRBJ1-1; D is possibly TRBD1 (5 bases). Germline CDR1 reads MGHDK; CDR2 reads SYGVNS. This CDR3 is 14 amino acids long. Trimming pared 1 base from V and 1 base from J, leaving 7 bases between. CDR3 sequence reads: CASSEWGGNTEAFF. The CDR3 nucleotides read TGTGCCAGCAGTGAATGGGGCGGGAACACTGAAGCTTTCTTT.

V is TRBV20-1 and J is TRBJ2-5, with D unclear. Germline CDR1 is DFQATT and CDR2 is SNEGSKA (reference sequence). Between the trimmed V and J ends, which lost 0 bases and 5 bases, there was a span of 4 bases. The CDR3 has 11 residues. The CDR3 nucleotides read TGCAGTGCTAGAGATTACGAGACCCAGTACTTC. Encoded protein: CSARDYETQYF.

The chain has TRBV7-2 and TRBJ2-6, with TRBD2 matching 7 bases. The CDR3 extends over 17 amino acids. Germline CDR1 is SGHTA and CDR2 is FQGNSA. J was trimmed by 3 bases and V by 5 bases; bases with no gene match: 10. CDR3 nucleotide sequence: TGTGCCAGCAGCCTCACCCGACTAGCAGGTGGGGCCAACGTCCTGACTTTC. Its protein is CASSLTRLAGGANVLTF. The full variable domain, its missing parts supplied by reference TRBV7-2 and TRBJ2-6, is GAGVSQSPSNKVTEKGKDVELRCDPISGHTALYWYRQSLGQGLEFLIYFQGNSAPDKSGLPSDRFSAERTGGSVSTLTIQRTQQEDSAVYLCASSLTRLAGGANVLTFGAGSRLTVL.

This clonotype has a handful of counts. The chain has TRBV19 and TRBJ1-1; D possibly corresponds to TRBD1 (6 bases). The CDR3 length is 14 residues. Germline CDR1 and CDR2: LNHDA and SQIVND (reference sequence). V lost 6 bases and J lost 0, with 11 bases in between. CDR3 protein: CASRKGDMNTEAFF. DNA of the CDR3: TGTGCCAGTAGAAAAGGGGACATGAACACTGAAGCTTTCTTT.

This clonotype has more than one count but fewer than ten. The chain uses TRBV19 and TRBJ1-5; 7 bases are a match to TRBD1. Germline loops: CDR1 LNHDA, CDR2 SQIVND (reference sequence). Trimming took 5 bases from V and 6 from J; bases not matched to a gene: 10. The CDR3 contains 15 residues. The CDR3 coding sequence is TGTGCCAGTAGTTACCGGGACAGACTCTTTCAGCCCCAGCATTTT. Translating gives CASSYRDRLFQPQHF.